The next 2 T cell receptor beta chains were all read from a single sample in a study of TIL therapy for anti-PD-1-resistant metastatic lung cancer listed by TCRdb under 2021. The label giving this sample's time point can be read as: pre-treatment sample, taken before nivolumab and TIL therapy. Baseline tumor samples were excised metastases, mostly pleural nodules or supraclavicular lymph nodes, from the same resection used to grow TIL. Using bias-controlled multiplex PCR with the immunoSEQ v3 hsTCRB kit, the TCR beta CDR3 regions were amplified from genomic DNA. What TCRdb holds here is the immuneACCESS table cut down to in-frame rearrangements. Part of the clones is not present; checked against another copy, under half of the missing clones reflect an unresolved V gene, and the others are unexplained. This sample comprises 4,800 or so clones, under 70% of them detected only once. 8.5% to 10% of the sample comes from the top ten.

The material was tumor tissue, obtained at baseline. Receptors were obtained from a man aged 65 to 79 with non-small cell lung cancer.

The genes are TRBV28 and TRBJ1-2, with 8 bases that match TRBD1. CDR1 and CDR2 from the germline V gene are MDHEN and SYDVKM. The CDR3 extends over 15 amino acids. The V and J ends lost 5 bases and 6 bases, in that order; junction bases with no gene match: 11. The CDR3 coding sequence is TGTGCCAGCAGTCCCATCCCGGCAGGGGGCCATGGCTACACCTTC. Its translation: CASSPIPAGGHGYTF.

V is TRBV28 and J is TRBJ1-1; D gene unclear. Trimming shortened V by 1 base and J by 5 bases, and 11 bases separated the two germline ends. In germline, CDR1 is MDHEN, CDR2 SYDVKM. The CDR3 is made up of 14 amino acids. The CDR3 region has the DNA TGTGCCAGCAGTTTATTCCGACTCCGGACTGAAGCTTTCTTT. Protein sequence: CASSLFRLRTEAFF. Full variable domain (missing parts from reference TRBV28 and TRBJ1-1): DVKVTQSSRYLVKRTGEKVFLECVQDMDHENMFWYRQDPGLGLRLIYFSYDVKMKEKGDIPEGYSVSREKKERFSLILESASTNQTSMYLCASSLFRLRTEAFFGQGTRLTVV.